These 2 T cell receptor beta chains were all obtained from the same sample, sequenced in a study of cytotoxic CD8 clonotypes in ibrutinib-treated CLL. Sequenced by immunoSEQ multiplex PCR; TCRdb stores in-frame clones only, minus some. The sample shows 140,000 or so clones, 75% to 85% of them seen only once. This sample comprised PBMCs, obtained after 12 months of ibrutinib treatment. The receptors shown here come from a human donor with chronic lymphocytic leukemia.

CDR3: CASSSSVPGELFF. The CDR3 nucleotides are TGTGCCAGCAGTTCCTCAGTACCCGGGGAGCTGTTTTTT. The V and J genes are TRBV6-6 and TRBJ2-2; the D is unclear. Trimming took off 4 bases at V and 6 bases at J, with 9 bases between the two ends. The CDR3 contains 13 residues. The germline CDR1 and CDR2 sequences are MNHNY and SVGAGI (reference sequence).

The chain is built from TRBV11-3 and TRBJ2-5, with D uncertain. The CDR3 spans 14 residues. Germline values: CDR1 SGHNT, CDR2 YENEEA. V lost 5 bases to trimming and J lost 1 base, with 11 bases between them. The CDR3 bases are TGTGCCAGCAGCCCTGGCGCGTCCCAAGAGACCCAGTACTTC. Its translation is CASSPGASQETQYF.